Listed here are 30 T cell receptor beta chains from one sample, sequenced in a study of cytomegalovirus exposure and HLA in healthy donors. Primers: 60 Vbeta forward and 13 Jbeta reverse. Assay used: immunoSEQ multiplex PCR; TCRdb lists only in-frame clones, some missing. This sample's table reports about 110,000 clones. The material sequenced was PBMCs. Receptor source: a man aged 30-40 years in good health and CMV-seronegative.

The chain joins TRBV7-2 to TRBJ2-7; D is perhaps TRBD2 (5 bases). This CDR3 has 14 residues. V was clipped by 4 bases and J by 1 base, with 11 bases between them. Germline V lookup: CDR1 SGHTA, CDR2 FQGNSA. Written as DNA, the CDR3 is TGTGCCAGCAGCTCCGGACTGATTTCCTACGAGCAGTACTTC. Its protein product is CASSSGLISYEQYF. The whole variable domain, filled in from reference TRBV7-2 and TRBJ2-7, reads GAGVSQSPSNKVTEKGKDVELRCDPISGHTALYWYRQSLGQGLEFLIYFQGNSAPDKSGLPSDRFSAERTGGSVSTLTIQRTQQEDSAVYLCASSSGLISYEQYFGPGTRLTVT.

The CDR3 DNA reads TGTGCCAGCAGCTTCCTGGCCCAAGAGACCCAGTACTTC. The encoded protein is CASSFLAQETQYF. This chain links TRBV5-6 with TRBJ2-5, with D uncertain. CDR3 length: 13 residues. Germline lookup yields CDR1 SGHDT and CDR2 YYEEEE. Trimming took off 2 bases at V and 1 base at J, with 6 bases between the two ends.

This rearrangement joins TRBV6-1 to TRBJ1-2; D is unclear. Germline V CDR1 and CDR2: MNHNS, SASEGT. With 8 bases removed from V and 4 bases from J, the gap between germline ends came to 14 bases. CDR3 size: 13 residues. CDR3 sequence reads: CASARSIFYGYTF. CDR3 in DNA: TGTGCCAGCGCTAGGTCCATTTTCTATGGCTACACCTTC.

The chain has TRBV11-1 and TRBJ2-7; D may be TRBD1 (6 bases). The germline gives CDR1 SGHAT, CDR2 FQDESV (reference sequence). The CDR3 is 14 residues long. V was cut by 4 bases and J by 3 bases, with 13 bases left in between. The DNA for the CDR3 is TGTGCCAGCAGCTGGCCAGGGGTAAGCTACGAGCAGTACTTC. Translation: CASSWPGVSYEQYF.

V usage is TRBV21-1 and J usage is TRBJ2-5; no check of the table's D call, TRBD1, against the DNA was made. TRBV21-1 is a documented pseudogene. The CDR3 sequence is 13 residues long. The CDR3 sequence: CASTQGERETQYF. The CDR3 region has the DNA TGTGCCAGCACCCAGGGGGAGAGAGAGACCCAGTACTTC.

Measured by frequency, this clone is medium-sized. The chain recombines TRBV19 with TRBJ1-5; 8 positions agree with TRBD1. Germline-derived CDR1 and CDR2 are LNHDA and SQIVND (reference sequence). Trimming at V came to 5 bases and at J to 5 bases, leaving 8 bases not matched to a gene. This CDR3 is built from 15 residues. The CDR3 sequence: CASSLRQGFHQPQHF. The CDR3 DNA follows: TGTGCCAGTAGTCTGAGACAGGGGTTTCATCAGCCCCAGCATTTT.

This rearrangement joins TRBV5-1 to TRBJ1-1; 7 nucleotides match TRBD1. This CDR3 comprises 14 residues. Germline CDR1 SGHRS, CDR2 YFSETQ. V lost 7 bases to trimming and J lost 0 bases; unmatched junction nucleotides: 6. The CDR3 DNA is TGCGCCAGCGGTGACGGGACAGTGAACACTGAAGCTTTCTTT. This gives the protein CASGDGTVNTEAFF.

The chain uses TRBV2 and TRBJ2-3; no firm D call. CDR3 size: 16 residues. The germline CDR1 and CDR2 sequences are SNHLY and FYNNEI. The V end lost 5 bases, the J end lost 0 bases, and 15 bases lay between the germline ends. In DNA, the CDR3 is TGTGCCAGCAGTAAAACAGACAACCCGAGCACAGATACGCAGTATTTT. Translated: CASSKTDNPSTDTQYF.

This chain joins TRBV5-6 and TRBJ1-4, with unresolved D. This CDR3 has 13 amino acids. Germline CDR1 SGHDT, CDR2 YYEEEE. The V end was cut by 4 bases, the J end by 7 bases, with 11 bases between. The CDR3 sequence: CASSQRNSEKLFF. The CDR3 DNA reads TGTGCCAGCAGCCAACGCAACAGTGAAAAACTGTTTTTT.

The chain links TRBV19 to TRBJ1-4; 7 nucleotides match TRBD1. The V and J ends lost 5 bases and 3 bases, in that order; junction bases with no gene match: 12. The CDR3 sequence is 17 residues long. Germline loops: CDR1 LNHDA, CDR2 SQIVND (reference sequence). The CDR3 loop is CASSDQTGSWANEKLFF. The CDR3 DNA reads TGTGCCAGTAGTGACCAGACAGGGAGTTGGGCTAATGAAAAACTGTTTTTT.

The chain recombines TRBV19 with TRBJ2-2; 10 nucleotides line up with TRBD2. This CDR3 has 16 residues. Germline values: CDR1 LNHDA, CDR2 SQIVND (reference sequence). The V segment lost 4 bases and the J segment 7 bases; nucleotides outside the gene matches: 9. The CDR3 spells CASSTIAGGFNGELFF. DNA of the CDR3: TGTGCCAGTAGTACTATAGCGGGGGGATTTAACGGGGAGCTGTTTTTT.

The chain uses TRBV28 and TRBJ2-7; TRBD2 aligns across 9 bases. Germline V gene data show CDR1 as MDHEN and CDR2 as SYDVKM. The CDR3 totals 15 residues. Germline trimming cut 2 bases from V and 4 bases from J; bases unmatched to any gene: 6. CDR3 in DNA: TGTGCCAGCAGTTTAGGGGCGGGGGGGCGGTACGAGCAGTACTTC. It translates to CASSLGAGGRYEQYF.

This chain joins TRBV7-6 and TRBJ2-7; D possibly corresponds to TRBD2 (6 bases). CDR1 and CDR2 from the germline V gene are SGHVS and FNYEAQ. This CDR3 contains 12 residues. With 5 bases removed from V and 7 bases from J, the gap between germline ends came to 12 bases. The CDR3 DNA is TGTGCCAGCAGCGAACGGGCGGGGGAGCAGTACTTC. Protein: CASSERAGEQYF.

CDR3 residues: CASRAGATYEQYF. The CDR3 DNA sequence: TGTGCCAGCAGGGCGGGGGCCACCTACGAGCAGTACTTC. This chain links TRBV5-6 with TRBJ2-7, with D maybe TRBD2 (7 bases). Per the germline V gene, CDR1 is SGHDT and CDR2 is YYEEEE. This CDR3 comprises 13 residues. The germline V and J ends were trimmed by 5 bases and 2 bases, with 11 bases remaining between them.

This chain joins TRBV4-1 and TRBJ2-5; 13 bases align to TRBD2. In germline, CDR1 is MGHRA, CDR2 YSYEKL. After removal of 4 bases from V and 5 bases from J, the junction contained 7 bases not matched to a gene. The CDR3 contains 16 residues. In DNA form, the CDR3 reads TGCGCCAGCAGCCGACTAGCGGGGGGATCCCAGGAGACCCAGTACTTC. It yields the protein CASSRLAGGSQETQYF.

The V gene is TRBV5-8, the J gene TRBJ2-5; 12 bases align to TRBD2. Germline V lookup: CDR1 SGHTS, CDR2 YDEGEE. V shed 0 bases and J 5 bases; nucleotides not matched to a gene: 2. The CDR3 loop spans 15 amino acids. CDR3 loop: CASSLGLAGEETQYF. CDR3 in DNA: TGTGCCAGCAGCTTGGGACTAGCGGGGGAGGAGACCCAGTACTTC.

The chain couples TRBV7-6 to TRBJ2-3, with D possibly matching TRBD2 (6 bases). This CDR3 spans 16 amino acids. CDR1 and CDR2 (germline): SGHVS, FNYEAQ. Deletions cut 4 bases from V and 0 bases from J, with 14 bases between. DNA of the CDR3: TGTGCCAGCAGCTCCCACACGGGAGCTAGCACAGATACGCAGTATTTT. It specifies CASSSHTGASTDTQYF.

J is TRBJ1-3 and V is TRBV19, with 8 bases aligning to TRBD1. CDR3 length: 16 residues. The germline CDR1 and CDR2 sequences are LNHDA and SQIVND (reference sequence). Losses at the gene ends were 7 bases for V and 0 bases for J; bases not matched to a gene: 8. CDR3 residues: CASTLTGVISGNTIYF. The CDR3 DNA is TGTGCCAGTACCCTGACAGGGGTCATCTCTGGAAACACCATATATTTT.

The rearrangement links TRBV7-2 to TRBJ2-4; 8 bases match TRBD2. V dropped 0 bases and J dropped 9; count of bases not matched to a gene: 13. CDR1 and CDR2 (germline): SGHTA, FQGNSA. The CDR3 spans 17 residues. CDR3 in DNA: TGTGCCAGCAGCTTAGCGACGGCGGGGGGACCCCAGAGCATTCAGTACTTC. Translated, it gives CASSLATAGGPQSIQYF.

The chain carries TRBV6-5 and TRBJ2-1; TRBD2 is a possible D gene (5 bases). Per germline, CDR1 MNHEY and CDR2 SVGAGI. Trimming stripped 0 bases from V and 6 bases from J, with 12 bases between. The CDR3 is 15 residues long. In nucleotides, the CDR3 is TGTGCCAGCAGTTACTCGAGCTGGCTAGCCAATGAGCAGTTCTTC. It translates to CASSYSSWLANEQFF.

The J gene is TRBJ2-3, the V gene TRBV7-2, with 9 bases matching TRBD2. The CDR3 runs to 14 residues. Germline loops: CDR1 SGHTA, CDR2 FQGNSA. Trimming cost V 5 bases and J 4 bases; bases outside gene matches: 4. The CDR3 sequence is CASSPLAGSDTQYF. CDR3 bases: TGTGCCAGCAGCCCGCTAGCGGGGTCAGATACGCAGTATTTT.

The CDR3 DNA follows: TGTGCCAGCAGCGCAGGGGATTGGGACAATCAGCCCCAGCATTTT. Amino acids: CASSAGDWDNQPQHF. The chain employs TRBV9 and TRBJ1-5; a weak D match, TRBD1 (6 bases). From germline, CDR1 is SGDLS and CDR2 YYNGEE. Between the trimmed V and J ends, which lost 3 bases and 3 bases, there was a span of 13 bases. The CDR3 contains 15 residues.

CDR3 protein: CASSPDSLNYGYTF. The CDR3 nucleotides read TGTGCCAGCAGCCCGGACAGTCTCAACTATGGCTACACCTTC. V is TRBV7-2 and J is TRBJ1-2; D may be TRBD1 (6 bases). CDR1 is SGHTA, CDR2 FQGNSA, per germline. The CDR3 loop spans 14 amino acids. Trimming pared 5 bases from V and 2 bases from J, leaving 12 bases between.

The chain recombines TRBV5-1 with TRBJ2-7; possibly TRBD2 for D (5 bases). The V and J ends lost 0 bases and 3 bases respectively, with 10 bases between them. The CDR3 has 14 amino acids. Germline CDR1 reads SGHRS; CDR2 reads YFSETQ. The CDR3: CASSLGPGYYEQYF. The CDR3 nucleotides are TGCGCCAGCAGCTTGGGACCGGGATACTACGAGCAGTACTTC.

This rearrangement joins TRBV6-5 to TRBJ1-5; maybe TRBD1 (5 bases). Germline lookup yields CDR1 MNHEY and CDR2 SVGAGI. The CDR3 is made up of 16 amino acids. V lost 0 bases, J lost 3 bases, and 12 bases lay in between. CDR3 sequence reads: CASSYSWGGDNQPQHF. Written as DNA, the CDR3 is TGTGCCAGCAGTTACTCTTGGGGAGGGGACAATCAGCCCCAGCATTTT.

This rearrangement joins TRBV30 to TRBJ2-2, with D possibly TRBD2 on 5 matching bases. This CDR3 spans 14 amino acids. The germline V gene has CDR1 GTSNPN and CDR2 SVGIG (reference sequence). Trimming cost V 1 base and J 7 bases, with 13 bases left between them. Here the CDR3 DNA reads TGTGCCTGGAGTGCGTCCGGGATACACGGGGAGCTGTTTTTT. Its translation: CAWSASGIHGELFF.

The chain is built from TRBV2 and TRBJ1-4; 7 bases fit TRBD1. The germline V gene has CDR1 SNHLY and CDR2 FYNNEI. The junction had 2 bases not matched to a gene; V was cut back by 6 bases and J by 1 base. The CDR3 spans 14 residues. The CDR3 nucleotides are TGTGCCAGCAGAGACAGGGAAACTAATGAAAAACTGTTTTTT. Protein sequence: CASRDRETNEKLFF.

The gene calls are TRBV6-6 and TRBJ2-5; TRBD2 matches 11 bases. CDR1 and CDR2 (germline): MNHNY, SVGAGI (reference sequence). The trim removed 2 bases at V and 5 bases at J, leaving 4 bases unmatched. The length of the CDR3 is 15 residues. CDR3 nucleotides: TGTGCCAGCAGTTACGCTAGCGGGGGGTGGGAGACCCAGTACTTC. Translation gives CASSYASGGWETQYF.

Judged by frequency, this clone is medium-sized. The chain has TRBV7-3 and TRBJ1-1; D is undetermined. The CDR3 contains 13 residues. Germline V CDR1 and CDR2: SGHTA, FQGTGA. Trimming pared 3 bases from V and 1 base from J, leaving 6 bases between. The DNA for the CDR3 is TGTGCCAGCAGCTTCGCCAGGAACACTGAAGCTTTCTTT. It yields the protein CASSFARNTEAFF.

The rearrangement uses TRBV28 and TRBJ1-6; 9 positions agree with TRBD1. This CDR3 has 14 residues. Trimming cost V 5 bases and J 9 bases; bases outside gene matches: 5. Germline loops: CDR1 MDHEN, CDR2 SYDVKM. The CDR3 here is CASSPQGAGSPLHF. The CDR3, as DNA: TGTGCCAGCAGTCCACAGGGGGCGGGTTCACCCCTCCACTTT.